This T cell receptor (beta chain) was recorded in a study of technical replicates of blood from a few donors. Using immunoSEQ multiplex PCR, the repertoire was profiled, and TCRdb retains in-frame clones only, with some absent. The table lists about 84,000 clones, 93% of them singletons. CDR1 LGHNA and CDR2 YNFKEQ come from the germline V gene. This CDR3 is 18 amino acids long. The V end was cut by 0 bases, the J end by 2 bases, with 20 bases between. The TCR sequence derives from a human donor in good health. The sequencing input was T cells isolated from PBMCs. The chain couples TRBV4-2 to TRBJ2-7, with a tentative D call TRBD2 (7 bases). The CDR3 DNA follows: TGTGCCAGCAGCCAAGATCTTAGGGGGGAGGGCCGAGCCTACGAGCAGTACTTC. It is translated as CASSQDLRGEGRAYEQYF.